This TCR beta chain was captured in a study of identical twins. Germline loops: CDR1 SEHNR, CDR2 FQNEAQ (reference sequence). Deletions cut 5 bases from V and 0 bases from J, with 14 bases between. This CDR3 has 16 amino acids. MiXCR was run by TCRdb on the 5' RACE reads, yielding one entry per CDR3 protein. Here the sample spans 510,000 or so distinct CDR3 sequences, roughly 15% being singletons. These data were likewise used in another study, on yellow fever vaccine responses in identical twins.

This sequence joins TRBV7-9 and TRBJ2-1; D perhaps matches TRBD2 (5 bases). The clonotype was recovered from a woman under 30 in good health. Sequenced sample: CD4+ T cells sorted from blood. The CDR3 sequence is CASSPLALSSYNEQFF. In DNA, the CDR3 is TGTGCCAGCAGCCCCCTAGCCCTAAGCTCCTACAATGAGCAGTTCTTC.